This T cell receptor (beta chain) was recorded in a study of shared clonotypes between healthy human individuals. The data were produced by immunoSEQ multiplex PCR, yet TCRdb's version contains in-frame clones alone and is incomplete. The sample lists about 600,000 clones, approximately 97% occurring once. CDR1 is LNHNV and CDR2 is YYDKDF in the germline V gene (reference sequence). The V and J ends lost 3 bases and 4 bases, in that order; junction bases with no gene match: 7. This CDR3 spans 15 amino acids. Input material: naive CD4+ T cells sorted from blood. Subset specified: CD45RA+ positively selected. The receptor comes from a woman aged 25-40 years in good health. The chain joins TRBV15 to TRBJ2-3; 7 nucleotides match TRBD2. The CDR3 nucleotides are TGTGCCACCAGCAGGGGAACGGGAGGTCCAGATACGCAGTATTTT. Its protein product is CATSRGTGGPDTQYF.